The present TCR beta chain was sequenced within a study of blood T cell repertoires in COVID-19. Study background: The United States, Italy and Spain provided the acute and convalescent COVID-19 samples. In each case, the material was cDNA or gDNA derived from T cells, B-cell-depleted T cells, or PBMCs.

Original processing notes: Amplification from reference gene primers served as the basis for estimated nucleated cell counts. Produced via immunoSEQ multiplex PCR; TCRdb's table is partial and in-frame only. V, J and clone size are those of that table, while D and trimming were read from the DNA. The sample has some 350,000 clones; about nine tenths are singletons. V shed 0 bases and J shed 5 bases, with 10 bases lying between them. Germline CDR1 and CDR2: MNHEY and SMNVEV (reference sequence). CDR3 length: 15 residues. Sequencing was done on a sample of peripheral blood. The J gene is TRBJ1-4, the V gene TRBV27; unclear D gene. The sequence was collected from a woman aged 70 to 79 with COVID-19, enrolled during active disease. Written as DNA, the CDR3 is TGTGCCAGCAGTTTATCGCCCATGGCAAATGAAAAACTGTTTTTT. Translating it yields CASSLSPMANEKLFF.